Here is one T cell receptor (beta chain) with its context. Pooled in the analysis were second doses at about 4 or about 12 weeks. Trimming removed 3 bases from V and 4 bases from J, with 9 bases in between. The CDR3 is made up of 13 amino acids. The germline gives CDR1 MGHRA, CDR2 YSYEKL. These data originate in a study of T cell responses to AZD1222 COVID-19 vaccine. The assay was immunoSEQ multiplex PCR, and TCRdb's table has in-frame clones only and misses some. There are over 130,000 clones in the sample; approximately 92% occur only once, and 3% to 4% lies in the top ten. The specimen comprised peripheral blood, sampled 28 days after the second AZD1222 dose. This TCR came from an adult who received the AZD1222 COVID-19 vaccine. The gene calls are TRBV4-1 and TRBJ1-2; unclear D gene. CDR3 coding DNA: TGCGCCAGCAGCCAGGAGGACGGCTATGGCTACACCTTC. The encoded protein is CASSQEDGYGYTF.